These 10 T cell receptor beta chains came from one sample sequenced in a study of OX40 agonist ivuxolimab in advanced cancers. Libraries were prepared by immunoSEQ multiplex PCR; TCRdb keeps only in-frame clonotypes and omits some of them. Of about 83,000 clones in the sample, about 86% are singletons; the top ten hold approximately 1.9%. Material: CD4+ or CD8+ T cells sorted from blood, obtained in a trial of the OX40 agonist ivuxolimab. The receptors here all came from an adult with an advanced solid tumor such as melanoma, head and neck, liver or kidney cancer.

This clone was picked up a small number of times. The genes are TRBV6-6 and TRBJ2-7; 8 bases line up with TRBD2. V shed 4 bases and J 7 bases; nucleotides not matched to a gene: 9. The CDR3 spans 14 residues. The germline gives CDR1 MNHNY, CDR2 SVGAGI (reference sequence). DNA for the CDR3: TGTGCCAGCAGTTCCGTGCGGGGGGTAGGGGAGCAGTACTTC. As protein: CASSSVRGVGEQYF.

The chain has TRBV9 and TRBJ1-1; D is unclear. Between the trimmed V and J ends, which lost 4 bases and 4 bases, there was a span of 11 bases. The CDR3 length is 13 residues. Per germline, CDR1 SGDLS and CDR2 YYNGEE. The CDR3: CASSYSPATEAFF. CDR3 bases: TGTGCCAGCAGCTATAGTCCCGCCACTGAAGCTTTCTTT.

This clone appeared once. J is TRBJ2-3 and V is TRBV9, with D possibly being TRBD2 (7 bases). This CDR3 is built from 13 residues. V was shortened by 4 bases and J by 6 bases, with 12 bases between the two germline ends. CDR1 and CDR2 from the germline V gene are SGDLS and YYNGEE. In nucleotides, the CDR3 is TGTGCCAGCAGCCCGGGGGGCGGTGATACGCAGTATTTT. Amino acids: CASSPGGGDTQYF.

With regard to this clone: One end of the junction varies from germline; a read error may be responsible. This sequence joins TRBV6-1 and TRBJ2-5; no clear D. This CDR3 region has 10 residues. Germline V CDR1 and CDR2: MNHNS, SASEGT. The CDR3 bases are TGTGCCAGCAGAGAAGAGACCCAGTACTTC. Encoded protein: CASREETQYF.

The chain couples TRBV4-3 to TRBJ1-5; possible D gene TRBD1, 5 bases. The CDR3 loop spans 16 amino acids. V lost 1 base to trimming and J lost 11 bases, with 21 bases between them. Germline loops: CDR1 LGHNA, CDR2 YSLEER. The CDR3 DNA is TGCGCCAGCAGCCAAGCAGCAGGGCCCTCTGGAGGAGCCCAGCATTTT. Its translation is CASSQAAGPSGGAQHF.

The rearrangement joins TRBV19 to TRBJ1-2, with D perhaps matching TRBD1 (5 bases). Germline V gene data show CDR1 as LNHDA and CDR2 as SQIVND (reference sequence). CDR3 length equals 13 residues. Trimming took 4 bases from V and 4 from J, leaving 10 bases between them. CDR3 region: CASSRGVGYGYTF. The DNA for the CDR3 is TGTGCCAGTAGTAGAGGGGTGGGCTATGGCTACACCTTC.

The rearrangement joins TRBV18 to TRBJ2-7; 7 bases are shared with TRBD1. V gave up 5 bases and J gave up 5 bases; unmatched junction bases: 9. The CDR3 sequence is 14 residues long. The V gene's germline CDR1 is KGHSH and CDR2 LQKENI. CDR3 sequence (DNA): TGTGCCAGCTCAGGAGGACAGGCCTTTGACGAGCAGTACTTC. Its translation: CASSGGQAFDEQYF.

The chain is built from TRBV2 and TRBJ1-1; TRBD1 might be the D (6 bases). Trimming stripped 4 bases from V and 1 base from J, with 10 bases between. Germline V lookup: CDR1 SNHLY, CDR2 FYNNEI. The CDR3 length is 14 residues. The DNA for the CDR3 is TGTGCCAGCAGTGTCCAGGGGACGAACACTGAAGCTTTCTTT. It codes for CASSVQGTNTEAFF.

The rearrangement links TRBV6-1 to TRBJ1-6, with D uncertain. This CDR3 is 14 amino acids long. From germline, CDR1 is MNHNS and CDR2 SASEGT. V was trimmed by 6 bases and J by 8 bases, leaving 14 bases between them. The CDR3 bases are TGTGCCAGCAGGTGGTTGCTTATCGATTCACCCCTCCACTTT. Its protein is CASRWLLIDSPLHF.

The V call is TRBV5-4, the J call TRBJ1-1; 10 bases agree with TRBD1. Unmatched junction bases numbered 8, after V lost 4 bases and J lost 11 bases. From germline, CDR1 is SGHNT and CDR2 YYREEE (reference sequence). The CDR3 contains 13 residues. The CDR3 loop is CASSGGQGWKAFF. CDR3 nucleotides: TGTGCCAGCAGCGGGGGACAGGGGTGGAAGGCTTTCTTT.